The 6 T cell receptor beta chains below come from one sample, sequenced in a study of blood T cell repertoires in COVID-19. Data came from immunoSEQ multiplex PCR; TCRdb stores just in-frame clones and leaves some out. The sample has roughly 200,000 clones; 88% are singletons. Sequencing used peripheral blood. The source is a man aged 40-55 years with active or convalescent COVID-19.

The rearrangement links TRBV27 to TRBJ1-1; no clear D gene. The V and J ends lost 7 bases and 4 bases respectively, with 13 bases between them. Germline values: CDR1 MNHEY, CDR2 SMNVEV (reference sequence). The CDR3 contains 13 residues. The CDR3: CASTPRGFTEAFF. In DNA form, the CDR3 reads TGTGCCAGCACCCCGCGGGGTTTCACTGAAGCTTTCTTT.

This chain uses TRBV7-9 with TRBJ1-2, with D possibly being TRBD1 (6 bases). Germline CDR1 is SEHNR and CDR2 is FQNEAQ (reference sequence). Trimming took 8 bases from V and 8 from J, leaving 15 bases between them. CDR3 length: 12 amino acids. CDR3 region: CASSNNGGGYTF. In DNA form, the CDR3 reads TGTGCCAGCTCAAATAATGGGGGCGGCTACACCTTC.

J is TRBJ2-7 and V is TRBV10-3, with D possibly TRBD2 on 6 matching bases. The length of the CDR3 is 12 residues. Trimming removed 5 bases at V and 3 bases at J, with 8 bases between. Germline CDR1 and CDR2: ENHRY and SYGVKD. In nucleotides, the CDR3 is TGTGCCATCAGTCCGGGAGTCTACGAGCAGTACTTC. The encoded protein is CAISPGVYEQYF.

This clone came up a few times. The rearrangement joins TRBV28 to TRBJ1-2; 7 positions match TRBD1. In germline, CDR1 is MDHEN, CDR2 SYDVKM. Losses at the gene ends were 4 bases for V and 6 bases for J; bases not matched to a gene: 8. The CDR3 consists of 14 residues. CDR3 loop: CASSWRGRIDGYTF. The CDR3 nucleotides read TGTGCCAGCAGTTGGAGGGGGCGCATCGATGGCTACACCTTC.

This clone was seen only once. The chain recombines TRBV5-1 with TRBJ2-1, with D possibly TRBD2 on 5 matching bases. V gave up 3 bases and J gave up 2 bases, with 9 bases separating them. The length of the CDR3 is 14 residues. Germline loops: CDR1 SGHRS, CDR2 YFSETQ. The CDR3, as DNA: TGCGCCAGCAGCTGGGAGTGGGCCTACAATGAGCAGTTCTTC. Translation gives CASSWEWAYNEQFF.

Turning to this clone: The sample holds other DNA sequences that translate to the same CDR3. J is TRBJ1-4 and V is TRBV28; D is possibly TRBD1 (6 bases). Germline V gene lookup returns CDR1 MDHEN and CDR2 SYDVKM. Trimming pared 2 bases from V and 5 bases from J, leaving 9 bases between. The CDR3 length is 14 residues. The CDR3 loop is CASSLIQGNEKLFF. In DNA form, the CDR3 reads TGTGCCAGCAGTTTAATCCAGGGGAATGAAAAACTGTTTTTT. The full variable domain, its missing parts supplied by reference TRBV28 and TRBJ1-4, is DVKVTQSSRYLVKRTGEKVFLECVQDMDHENMFWYRQDPGLGLRLIYFSYDVKMKEKGDIPEGYSVSREKKERFSLILESASTNQTSMYLCASSLIQGNEKLFFGSGTQLSVL.